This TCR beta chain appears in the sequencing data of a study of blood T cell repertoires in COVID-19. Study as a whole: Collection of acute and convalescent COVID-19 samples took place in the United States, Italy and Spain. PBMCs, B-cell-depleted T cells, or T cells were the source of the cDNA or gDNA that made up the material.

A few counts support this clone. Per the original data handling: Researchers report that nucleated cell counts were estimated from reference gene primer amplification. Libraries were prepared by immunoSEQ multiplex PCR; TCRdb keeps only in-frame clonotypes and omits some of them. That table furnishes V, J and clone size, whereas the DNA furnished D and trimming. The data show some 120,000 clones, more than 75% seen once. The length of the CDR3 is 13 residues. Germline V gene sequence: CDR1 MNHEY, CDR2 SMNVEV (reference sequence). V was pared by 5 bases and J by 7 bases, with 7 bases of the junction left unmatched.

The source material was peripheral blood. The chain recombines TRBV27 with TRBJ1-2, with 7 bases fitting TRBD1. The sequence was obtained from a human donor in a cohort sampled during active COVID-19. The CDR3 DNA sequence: TGTGCCAGCAGTCACGGACAGGAGGGTGGCTACACCTTC. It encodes CASSHGQEGGYTF.